The clone carrying this T cell receptor beta chain occurred a few times. The data derive from a study of T-cell memory formation after mild COVID-19. A 5'RACE reaction primed in the constant segment made cDNA libraries of TCR alpha and TCR beta, and these carried sample barcodes and UMIs. TCRdb itself ran the 5' RACE reads through MiXCR, one entry per CDR3 protein. The sample carries fewer than 700,000 distinct CDR3 sequences, about a sixth recorded once. V was pared by 3 bases and J by 2 bases, with 11 bases between. The CDR3 is 14 residues long. Germline CDR1 DFQATT, CDR2 SNEGSKA (reference sequence).

The source material was PBMCs or a T cell subset sorted from them (not recorded which). V is TRBV20-1 and J is TRBJ1-3, with no clear D. The receptor was derived from an adult woman who had mild COVID-19 (a few samples of this study predate the infection). Cell type and time point are not known. The CDR3 DNA sequence: TGCAGTGCTAGTCTTTGGGGTACTGGAAACACCATATATTTT. It codes for CSASLWGTGNTIYF.